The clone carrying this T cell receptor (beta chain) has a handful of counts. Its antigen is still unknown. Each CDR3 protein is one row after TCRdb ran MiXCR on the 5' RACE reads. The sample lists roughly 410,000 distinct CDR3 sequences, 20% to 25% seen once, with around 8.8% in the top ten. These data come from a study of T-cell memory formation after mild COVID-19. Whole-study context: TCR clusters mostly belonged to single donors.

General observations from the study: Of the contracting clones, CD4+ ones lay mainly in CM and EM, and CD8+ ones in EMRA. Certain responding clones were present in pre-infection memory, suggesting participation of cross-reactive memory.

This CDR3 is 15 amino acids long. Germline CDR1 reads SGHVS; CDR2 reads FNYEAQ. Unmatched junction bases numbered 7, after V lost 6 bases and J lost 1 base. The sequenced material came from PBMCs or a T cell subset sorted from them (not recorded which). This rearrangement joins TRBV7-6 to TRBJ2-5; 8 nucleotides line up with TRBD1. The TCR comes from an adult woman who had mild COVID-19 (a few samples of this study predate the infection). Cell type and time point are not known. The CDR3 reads CASRPGQESQETQYF. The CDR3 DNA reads TGTGCCAGCAGGCCGGGACAGGAGTCCCAAGAGACCCAGTACTTC.